The 5 T cell receptor beta chains below were found in one sample sequenced in a study of graft-versus-host responses after intestinal transplantation. Their target antigens are unknown. Libraries were prepared by immunoSEQ multiplex PCR; TCRdb keeps only in-frame clonotypes and omits some of them. The top ten hold more than 0.1% of the sample, which has more than 100,000 clones, 85% to 95% seen once. The source material was unstimulated CD4+ T cells sorted from spleen or lymph node cells, sampled before intestinal transplant. The receptors were sampled from a human donor who received an intestinal transplant.

This chain joins TRBV30 and TRBJ2-7, with 10 bases aligning to TRBD2. Losses at the gene ends were 1 base for V and 1 base for J; bases not matched to a gene: 1. There are 14 residues in the CDR3. Germline V gives CDR1 GTSNPN, CDR2 SVGIG (reference sequence). CDR3 residues: CAWSGTSGSYEQYF. The CDR3 coding sequence is TGTGCCTGGAGTGGGACTAGCGGATCCTACGAGCAGTACTTC.

This CDR3 is CASSLGGLAFF. The DNA for the CDR3 is TGTGCCAGCAGCTTGGGGGGACTAGCATTCTTC. The chain joins TRBV5-6 to TRBJ2-1, with 9 bases aligning to TRBD2. The J segment lost 16 bases and the V segment lost 0 bases, leaving 2 bases of the junction unmatched. The germline V gene encodes CDR1 SGHDT and CDR2 YYEEEE. CDR3 length equals 11 residues.

The chain carries TRBV6-1 and TRBJ2-7; 9 bases fit TRBD1. This CDR3 contains 15 residues. CDR1 and CDR2 from the germline V gene are MNHNS and SASEGT. V shed 9 bases, J shed 3 bases, and the junction held 12 bases outside the gene matches. The CDR3 spells CASIKPGQGNYEQYF. The CDR3 DNA reads as TGTGCCAGTATTAAGCCGGGACAGGGAAACTACGAGCAGTACTTC.

The chain employs TRBV5-1 and TRBJ2-2; TRBD2 matches 11 bases. J was trimmed by 5 bases and V by 3 bases; bases with no gene match: 12. Germline V gives CDR1 SGHRS, CDR2 YFSETQ. The CDR3 is made up of 18 amino acids. As DNA, the CDR3 is TGCGCCAGCAGCTCGACGATTACTAGCGGGAGCGGAACCGGGGAGCTGTTTTTT. Residues: CASSSTITSGSGTGELFF.

The V gene is TRBV14, the J gene TRBJ1-5; no clear D gene. The V gene lost 1 base and the J gene lost 8 bases, with 15 bases spanning the gap. Germline V gives CDR1 SGHDN, CDR2 FVKESK. The CDR3 length is 15 residues. The CDR3 sequence is CASSQGGRVGEPQHF. CDR3 nucleotides: TGTGCCAGCAGCCAAGGTGGGAGGGTTGGGGAGCCCCAGCATTTT.